This TCR beta chain is drawn from a study of cytomegalovirus exposure and HLA in healthy donors (dated by TCRdb to the late 2010s). A note on the overall study: An earlier analysis of roughly 500 of the donors reported 276 Gb of sequence data and around 100 million unique TCR beta sequences obtained from around 190 million T cells. About 280 gigabases of sequencing data and about 92 million unique TCR sequences made up an early release that covered under 750 HLA-typed donors. Among the roughly 370 genotyped donors, more than 70% belonged to the genetic ancestry cluster associated with self-reported Caucasian donors. The aim of the study was to test whether cataloging public T cell receptors could identify signatures of past pathogen exposure. Using immunosequencing, the study profiled T cell repertoires from about 610 subjects and related those repertoires to cytomegalovirus serostatus. In addition to the first cohort of 650 to 800 subjects, a separate validation cohort of approximately 120 different subjects was used. To predict cytomegalovirus infection status, the study brought together high-throughput TCR immunosequencing, statistical association of individual TCRs with disease status, and machine learning. A later analysis re-analyzed previously published TCR beta repertoires from several hundred donors and added high-resolution HLA genotyping to study TCR occurrence patterns. The later analysis used no new phenotypic data to find candidate immune exposures, relying instead on TCR beta sequences and their occurrence across donors. In an earlier analysis of 587 of the donors, high-throughput TCR beta sequencing was used to judge whether each TCR beta V gene segment behaved as functional or pseudogenic. Donor age, sex, ethnicity and CMV serostatus were compiled alongside the repertoire data. A later genetic analysis took genome-wide SNP genotypes for about three fifths of the 666 donors and used that subset as a discovery cohort. Every discovery cohort repertoire had been produced on one sequencing platform. Both class I and class II loci were covered by HLA typing, at four-digit resolution. The number of donors typed differed by locus, with 629-630 for A, B, C, DRB1 and DQB1, around 560 for DQA1, approximately 570 for DPA1, and under 490 for DPB1. Four or five DR-DQ haplotypes were treated as single units for association and clustering because of strong linkage in the cohort. Across roughly 420 genotyped donors of the cohort, an average of about 250,000 unique TCR beta nucleotide sequences per donor were sequenced, and around 20% of those sequences were non-productive. General conclusions and limits of the study: Presence/absence analyses assumed roughly uniform sequencing depth across donors, an assumption that may not hold. Linkage disequilibrium might explain the correlated functional status among segregating V segments, but an unknown experimental factor could not be excluded. According to the authors, the approach could potentially be generalized to other disease states and immunological phenotypes. According to a later genetic analysis, donors in an Asian-associated ancestry cluster had fewer N-insertions in productive TCRs than the approximately 700-donor mean. Several of the top co-occurrence clusters appeared to be linked to parvovirus B19, influenza, CMV and Epstein-Barr virus, according to a later analysis. In an earlier analysis of 587 of the donors, most TCR beta V segments appeared in productive rearrangements about 90% or about 30% of the time, broadly matching IMGT annotations. A later analysis found that TCR association rates varied across HLA loci, with DRB1 alleles showing the most associated TCRs and HLA-C alleles the fewest. For the cohort, immune exposure information was limited to CMV serostatus. The earlier analysis of 450 to 700 of the donors excluded seventeen rarely observed V segments, including chromosome 9 orphons, because counts were too low. In the study, some 160 TCR beta chains were listed as associated with cytomegalovirus. Most TCR sequences were seen in very few donors, while some public TCRs were found in many individuals. A further reported finding was that TCR beta sequences accurately predicted the HLA-A and HLA-B alleles for most subjects in the first cohort. A later genetic analysis associated a missense DCLRE1C variant with V-gene and J-gene trimming of TCR beta chains, and an independent cohort replicated the association. A later analysis found that HLA-associated TCR beta chains were more clonally expanded and had lower generation probabilities than equally common non-associated chains. In a later analysis, around 17,000 TCR beta sequences were associated with specific HLA alleles at a false discovery rate of 0.05. The cohort was sequenced for TCR beta chains only, and without alpha or paired-chain data the features that could be detected were limited. Strong co-occurrence of HLA alleles, especially DR and DQ, made assigning TCR associations to individual alleles difficult. The sequencing pipeline was judged likely to have produced a cluster of highly shared sequence variants as a technical artifact. Because some donors lacked HLA typing at each locus, the association tests relied only on the typed subset. Three of the identified cytomegalovirus-associated TCR beta chains were confirmed in vitro to be specific for cytomegalovirus antigens. Cytomegalovirus status was reported to be diagnosed by the classifier with high specificity and sensitivity in both the original and validation cohorts. According to a later analysis, most CMV-associated TCR beta chains appeared to be HLA-restricted, and the HLA associations seemed to be driven largely by CMV exposure.

In total, 600 or so healthy bone marrow donors made up the cohort. All cohort members were sampled while nominally healthy, although unrecorded immune exposures were likely present. The donor was CMV seropositive and belonged to the group of 250 to 300 seropositive cohort members. Each donor provided a peripheral blood sample, and peripheral blood mononuclear cells were used for TCR beta sequencing. Genomic DNA was extracted from the blood cell samples with the Qiagen DNeasy Blood Extraction Kit. This clone occurred once. Its antigen remains unidentified. It has no much larger one-base neighbor in the sample; base qualities were not kept. Library preparation used the immunoSEQ multiplex PCR assay. For the multiplex PCR, a mixture combining 60 forward primers for TCR Vbeta segments and 13 reverse primers for TCR Jbeta segments was used. Amplification of the CDR3 region of rearranged TCR beta genes was performed with a multiplex PCR assay on genomic DNA. On the Illumina HiSeq System, the amplified TCR beta libraries were sequenced as 87-base-pair reads. As for the original processing: A later analysis counted 75 million to 100 million unique TCR beta chains across the 550 to 750 repertoires, and some 11 million of these chains were shared by at least two donors. Raw reads were error-corrected and collapsed into unique sequences with a nearest-neighbor algorithm that merged closely related sequences to remove PCR and sequencing errors. To assign V, D and J gene segments, CDR3 sequences were aligned to IMGT reference sequences. Each retained sequence needed at least a six-nucleotide match to both a V gene segment and a J gene segment. A rearrangement was called productive if the CDR3 had no stop codons and remained in frame with V and J, and every other rearrangement was called non-productive. CDR3 was defined by IMGT convention, running from the second conserved V-encoded cysteine to the conserved J-encoded phenylalanine. The earlier analysis of 587 of the donors excluded any sequence lacking an unambiguous match to a single V gene segment. An earlier analysis of 500 to 700 of the donors classified V segments as functional when productive rearrangements were above 56.7% and as segregating when the standard deviation between donors was above 5%. A statistical classification framework was built for diagnosing cytomegalovirus status from the catalog of TCR beta chain sequences. V and J gene assignment, in a later analysis, came from comparing TCR nucleotide sequences with IMGT/GENE-DB human TR gene sequences. A later analysis assigned CDR3 sequences and most-parsimonious VDJ recombination scenarios with the TCRdist pipeline. In a later analysis, every TCR beta chain was defined by the combination of its CDR3 amino acid sequence and its V-gene family, and reads without a unique V-gene family were dropped. A later analysis removed 592 highly shared, low-generation-probability nucleotide sequences to deal with suspected cross-contamination and a sequencing artifact. A later analysis calculated a clonal expansion index for each public chain from normalized within-repertoire ranks of inferred template counts. A later analysis computed generation probabilities with a VDJ recombination model fitted to out-of-frame rearrangements, and checked the results against IGoR. Hypergeometric tests were used in a later analysis to score TCR-TCR, TCR-HLA and TCR-CMV co-occurrence, with a repertoire-size bias correction applied to the TCR pairs. A later analysis estimated false discovery rates by permuting HLA or CMV assignments 20 times. In a later analysis, co-occurring TCRs were grouped with DBSCAN, and TCRdist sequence similarity was added when clustering was performed within HLA-allele-positive subsets. Co-occurrence clustering excluded repertoires with fewer than 30,000 or more than 120,000 public chains, plus five with anomalous nucleotide sharing. Entries here come from immuneACCESS through TCRdb and include only in-frame sequences with V and J called. Some clones fail to appear in such tables; in the studies checked, an unresolved V gene covers under half of the shortfall, and the cause of the remainder is unknown. That table is the source of V, J and clone size, and D and trimming were worked out from the DNA. In this sample the table shows fewer than 100,000 clones, about three quarters of which occur a single time. Approximately 6.4% of the sample is held by the ten biggest clonotypes.

This TCR derives from a man between 40 and 49 years old in good health and CMV-seropositive. Input material: PBMCs.

The CDR3 protein: CASSQEPRAYEQYF. The DNA sequence is TGCGCCAGCAGCCAAGAACCCAGGGCTTACGAGCAGTACTTC. The sequence is built from TRBV4-1 and TRBJ2-7; the D gene is perhaps TRBD1, on 5 matching bases. The CDR3 numbers 14 residues from cysteine through phenylalanine. Only CDR3 DNA remains: 42 bases, in frame from the first base. CDR1 and CDR2 are drawn from the germline V gene: MGHRA, YSYEKL. V loses 0 bases of germline sequence and J loses 4 bases, and the interval between the two ends is 10 bases.